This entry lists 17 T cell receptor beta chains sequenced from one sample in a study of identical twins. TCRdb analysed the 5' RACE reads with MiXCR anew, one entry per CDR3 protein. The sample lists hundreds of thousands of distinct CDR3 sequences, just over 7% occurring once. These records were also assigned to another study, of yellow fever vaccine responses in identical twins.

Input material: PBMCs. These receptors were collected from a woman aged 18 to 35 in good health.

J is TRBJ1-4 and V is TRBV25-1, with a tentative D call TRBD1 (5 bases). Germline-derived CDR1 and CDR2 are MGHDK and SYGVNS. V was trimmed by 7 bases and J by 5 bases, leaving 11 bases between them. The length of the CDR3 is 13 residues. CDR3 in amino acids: CASMGVGNEKLFF. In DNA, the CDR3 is TGTGCCAGCATGGGGGTGGGGAATGAAAAACTGTTTTTT.

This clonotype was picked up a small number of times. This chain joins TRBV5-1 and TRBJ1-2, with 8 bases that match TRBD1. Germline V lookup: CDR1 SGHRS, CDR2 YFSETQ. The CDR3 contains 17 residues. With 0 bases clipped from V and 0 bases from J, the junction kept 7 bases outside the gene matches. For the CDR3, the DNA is TGCGCCAGCAGCTTGGCCAGACAGGGGTCGTCTAACTATGGCTACACCTTC. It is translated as CASSLARQGSSNYGYTF.

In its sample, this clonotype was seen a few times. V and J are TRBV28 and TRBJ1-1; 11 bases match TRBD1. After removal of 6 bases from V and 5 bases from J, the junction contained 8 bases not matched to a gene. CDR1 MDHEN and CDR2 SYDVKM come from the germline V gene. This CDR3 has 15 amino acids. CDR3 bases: TGTGCCAGCAGACCGGACAGGGGGCGAGCTACTGAAGCTTTCTTT. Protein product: CASRPDRGRATEAFF.

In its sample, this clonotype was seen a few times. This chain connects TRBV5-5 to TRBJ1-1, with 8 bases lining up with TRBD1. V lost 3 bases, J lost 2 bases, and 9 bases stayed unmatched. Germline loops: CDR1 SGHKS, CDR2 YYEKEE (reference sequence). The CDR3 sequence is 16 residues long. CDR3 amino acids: CASSYYQQGVNTEAFF. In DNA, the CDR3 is TGTGCCAGCAGCTATTACCAACAGGGGGTTAACACTGAAGCTTTCTTT.

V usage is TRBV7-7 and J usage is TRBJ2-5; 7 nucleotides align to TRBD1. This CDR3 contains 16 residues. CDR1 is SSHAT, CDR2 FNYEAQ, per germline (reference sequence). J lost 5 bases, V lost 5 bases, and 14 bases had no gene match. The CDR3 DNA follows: TGTGCCAGCAGCGATAGGACAGGTGGATATGCGGAGACCCAGTACTTC. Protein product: CASSDRTGGYAETQYF.

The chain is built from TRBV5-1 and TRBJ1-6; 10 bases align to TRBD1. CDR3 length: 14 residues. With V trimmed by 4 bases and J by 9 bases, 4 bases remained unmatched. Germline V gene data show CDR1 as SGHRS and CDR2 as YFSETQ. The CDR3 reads CASSPGQGISPLHF. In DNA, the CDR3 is TGCGCCAGCAGCCCGGGACAGGGGATTTCACCCCTCCACTTT. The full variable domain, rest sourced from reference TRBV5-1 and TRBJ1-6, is KAGVTQTPRYLIKTRGQQVTLSCSPISGHRSVSWYQQTPGQGLQFLFEYFSETQRNKGNFPGRFSGRQFSNSRSEMNVSTLELGDSALYLCASSPGQGISPLHFGNGTRLTVT.

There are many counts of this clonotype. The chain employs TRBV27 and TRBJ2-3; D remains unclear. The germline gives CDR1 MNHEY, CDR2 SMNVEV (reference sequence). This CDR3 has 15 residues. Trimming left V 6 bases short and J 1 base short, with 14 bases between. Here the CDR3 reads CASSQQTLRTDTQYF. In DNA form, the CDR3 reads TGTGCCAGCAGCCAACAGACTCTTCGCACAGATACGCAGTATTTT.

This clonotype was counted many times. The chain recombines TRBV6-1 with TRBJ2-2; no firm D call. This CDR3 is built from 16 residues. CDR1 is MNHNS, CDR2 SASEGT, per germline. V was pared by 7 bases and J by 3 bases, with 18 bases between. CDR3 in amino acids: CASIPTRVVHTGELFF. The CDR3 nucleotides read TGTGCCAGCATACCTACTCGGGTGGTTCACACCGGGGAGCTGTTTTTT.

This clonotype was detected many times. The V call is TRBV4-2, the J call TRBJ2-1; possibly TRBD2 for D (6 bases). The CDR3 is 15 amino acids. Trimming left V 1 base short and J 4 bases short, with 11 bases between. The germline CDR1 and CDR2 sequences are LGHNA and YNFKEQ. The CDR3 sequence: CASSQGLDLYNEQFF. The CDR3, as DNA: TGTGCCAGCAGCCAAGGACTAGATTTGTACAATGAGCAGTTCTTC.

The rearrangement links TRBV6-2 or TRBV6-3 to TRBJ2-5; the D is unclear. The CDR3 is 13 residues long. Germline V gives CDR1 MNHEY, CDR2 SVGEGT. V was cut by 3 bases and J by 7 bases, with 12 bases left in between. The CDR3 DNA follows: TGTGCCAGCAGTTATGGACGGCGAGGGACCCAGTACTTC. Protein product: CASSYGRRGTQYF.

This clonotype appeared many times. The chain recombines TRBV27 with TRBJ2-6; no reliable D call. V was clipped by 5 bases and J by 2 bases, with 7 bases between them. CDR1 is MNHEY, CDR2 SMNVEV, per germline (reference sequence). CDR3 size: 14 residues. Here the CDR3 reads CASSPRPGANVLTF. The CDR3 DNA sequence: TGTGCCAGCAGTCCCAGGCCTGGGGCCAACGTCCTGACTTTC.

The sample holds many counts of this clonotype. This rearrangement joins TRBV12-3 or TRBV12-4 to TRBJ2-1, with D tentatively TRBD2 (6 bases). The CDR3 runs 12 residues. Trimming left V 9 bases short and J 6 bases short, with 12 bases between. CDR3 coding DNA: TGTGCCAGTATGTGGGGAGGCAATGAGCAGTTCTTC. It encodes CASMWGGNEQFF.

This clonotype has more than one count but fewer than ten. CDR3 nucleotides: TGCGCCAGCAGCCAGCTTCCGGGACAGGGAGGTGAAAAACTGTTTTTT. Translating it yields CASSQLPGQGGEKLFF. The rearrangement joins TRBV4-1 to TRBJ1-4; 9 bases map to TRBD1. This CDR3 is 16 amino acids long. CDR1 is MGHRA and CDR2 is YSYEKL in the germline V gene. The junction had 9 bases not matched to a gene; V was cut back by 3 bases and J by 7 bases.

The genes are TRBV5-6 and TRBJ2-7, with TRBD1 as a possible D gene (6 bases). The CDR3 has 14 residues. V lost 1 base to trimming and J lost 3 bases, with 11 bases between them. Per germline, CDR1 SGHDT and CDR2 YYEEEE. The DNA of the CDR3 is TGTGCCAGCAGCTTGTTACAGGGTGACTACGAGCAGTACTTC. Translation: CASSLLQGDYEQYF.

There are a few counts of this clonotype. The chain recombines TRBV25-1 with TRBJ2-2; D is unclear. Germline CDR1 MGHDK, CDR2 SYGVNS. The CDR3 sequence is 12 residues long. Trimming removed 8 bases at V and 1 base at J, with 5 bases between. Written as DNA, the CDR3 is TGTGCCAGCGTTGAGAACACCGGGGAGCTGTTTTTT. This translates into CASVENTGELFF.

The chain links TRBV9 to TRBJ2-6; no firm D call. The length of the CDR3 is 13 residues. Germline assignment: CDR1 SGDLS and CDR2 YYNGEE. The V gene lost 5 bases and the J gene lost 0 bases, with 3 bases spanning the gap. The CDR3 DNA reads TGTGCCAGCAGAAACTCTGGGGCCAACGTCCTGACTTTC. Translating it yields CASRNSGANVLTF.

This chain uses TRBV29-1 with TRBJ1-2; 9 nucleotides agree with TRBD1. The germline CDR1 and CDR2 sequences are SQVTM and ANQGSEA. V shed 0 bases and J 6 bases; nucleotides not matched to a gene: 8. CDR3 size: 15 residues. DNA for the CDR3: TGCAGCGTTGAAGATCGGGGGACAGGGTACCATGGCTACACCTTC. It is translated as CSVEDRGTGYHGYTF.